This T cell receptor beta chain was sequenced during a study of T cells in Graves' hyperthyroidism and ophthalmopathy. The source material, RNA transcripts, was used to amplify TCR beta CDR3 regions. HTBI primers were employed in a first-round RT-PCR of the TCR CDR3. TCRdb processed the multiplex PCR reads anew with MiXCR; each CDR3 protein has one entry. The sample consists of more than 550,000 distinct CDR3 sequences, 15% to 20% of them appearing once. Germline values: CDR1 KGHDR, CDR2 SFDVKD. The J segment lost 8 bases and the V segment lost 2 bases, leaving 8 bases of the junction unmatched. The CDR3 has 16 residues.

The specimen was blood. The clonotype was recovered from a man aged 45-60 years with Graves' hyperthyroidism. The rearrangement joins TRBV24-1 to TRBJ1-4, with TRBD1 matching 9 bases. The CDR3 here is CATSDSPGQGDEKLFF. For the CDR3, the DNA is TGTGCCACCAGTGATTCGCCGGGACAGGGCGACGAAAAACTGTTTTTT.